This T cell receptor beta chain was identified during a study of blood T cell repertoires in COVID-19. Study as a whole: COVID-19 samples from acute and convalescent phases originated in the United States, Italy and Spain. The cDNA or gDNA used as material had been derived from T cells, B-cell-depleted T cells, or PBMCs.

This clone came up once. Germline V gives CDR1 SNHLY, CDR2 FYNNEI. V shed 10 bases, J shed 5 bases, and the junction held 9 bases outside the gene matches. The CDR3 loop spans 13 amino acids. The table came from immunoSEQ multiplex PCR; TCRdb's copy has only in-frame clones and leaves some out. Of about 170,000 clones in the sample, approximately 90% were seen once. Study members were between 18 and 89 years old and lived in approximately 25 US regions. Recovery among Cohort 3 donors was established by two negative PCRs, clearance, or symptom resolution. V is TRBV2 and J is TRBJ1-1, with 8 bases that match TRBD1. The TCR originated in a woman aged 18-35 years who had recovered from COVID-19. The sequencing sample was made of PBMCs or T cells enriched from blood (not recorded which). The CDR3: CATAQGARTEAFF. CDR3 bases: TGTGCCACCGCTCAGGGGGCGCGGACTGAAGCTTTCTTT.